Listed here are 26 T cell receptor beta chains from one sample, sequenced in a study of Ad26.COV2.S vaccination and SARS-CoV-2 variants. Treatment reported: some 20 received Ad26.COV2.S at low or high dose, single or two shots; 5 received placebo; per-sample allocation not given. On day 63 after the first injection, vaccine and placebo recipients gave samples. Sequencing was performed with immunoSEQ multiplex PCR; in TCRdb, only in-frame clones are kept and a portion is missing. The sample records over 450,000 clones, approximately 90% being singletons. Sequencing used peripheral blood, obtained in a trial of Ad26.COV2.S vaccine versus placebo. The receptors were gathered from a person between 18 and 65 years old who received the Ad26.COV2.S COVID-19 vaccine or a placebo.

The V and J genes are TRBV15 and TRBJ1-1, with 7 positions matching TRBD1. Germline V gene lookup returns CDR1 LNHNV and CDR2 YYDKDF (reference sequence). Unmatched junction bases numbered 2, after V lost 1 base and J lost 0 bases. The CDR3 runs to 15 residues. Written as DNA, the CDR3 is TGTGCCACCAGCAGAGGGGACAGCATGAACACTGAAGCTTTCTTT. Encoded protein: CATSRGDSMNTEAFF.

This sequence joins TRBV6-5 and TRBJ1-1, with a weak D call TRBD1 (6 bases). Germline loops: CDR1 MNHEY, CDR2 SVGAGI. Trimming shortened V by 4 bases and J by 1 base, and 16 bases separated the two germline ends. This CDR3 region has 16 residues. The CDR3 reads CASSSGHWGSNTEAFF. The CDR3 coding sequence is TGTGCCAGCAGTTCGGGACATTGGGGTTCGAACACTGAAGCTTTCTTT.

This clone came up once. The chain recombines TRBV6-5 with TRBJ2-7; 8 nucleotides line up with TRBD2. This CDR3 is built from 13 residues. V lost 8 bases, J lost 5 bases, and 8 bases stayed unmatched. CDR1 MNHEY and CDR2 SVGAGI come from the germline V gene. The CDR3 DNA is TGTGCCAGCGCCTGGCGGGGGGAGGACGAGCAGTACTTC. It is translated as CASAWRGEDEQYF.

The CDR3 region is CASSLSPTGSGGNSPLHF. CDR3 nucleotide sequence: TGCGCCAGCAGCTTGTCCCCGACAGGCTCGGGTGGTAATTCACCCCTCCACTTT. The V gene is TRBV5-1, the J gene TRBJ1-6, with D possibly being TRBD1 (6 bases). V shed 1 base and J shed 6 bases, with 20 bases lying between them. The CDR3 has 18 residues. Germline assignment: CDR1 SGHRS and CDR2 YFSETQ.

This sequence joins TRBV28 and TRBJ2-6; D may be TRBD1 (6 bases). Germline CDR1 reads MDHEN; CDR2 reads SYDVKM. This CDR3 spans 16 amino acids. The germline V and J ends were trimmed by 5 bases and 2 bases, with 13 bases remaining between them. CDR3 DNA sequence: TGTGCCAGCAGTACTACAGGGCGACCTGGGGCCAACGTCCTGACTTTC. Translation gives CASSTTGRPGANVLTF.

The V gene is TRBV7-3, the J gene TRBJ1-1; D not certain. The germline gives CDR1 SGHTA, CDR2 FQGTGA. V was shortened by 2 bases and J by 0 bases, with 10 bases between the two germline ends. This CDR3 spans 15 amino acids. The DNA of the CDR3 is TGTGCCAGCAGCTTAGGGAGGATCATGAACACTGAAGCTTTCTTT. Residues: CASSLGRIMNTEAFF.

The genes are TRBV4-1 and TRBJ1-4; D is uncertain. The CDR3 extends over 16 amino acids. CDR1 MGHRA and CDR2 YSYEKL come from the germline V gene. V was shortened by 1 base and J by 0 bases, with 9 bases between the two germline ends. This CDR3 reads CASSQVFGATNEKLFF. Written as DNA, the CDR3 is TGCGCCAGCAGCCAAGTTTTCGGTGCAACTAATGAAAAACTGTTTTTT.

The V gene is TRBV29-1, the J gene TRBJ2-7, with D perhaps matching TRBD1 (6 bases). CDR3 length: 13 residues. Germline V gene lookup returns CDR1 SQVTM and CDR2 ANQGSEA. V was clipped by 5 bases and J by 2 bases, with 13 bases between them. This chain's CDR3 is CSVSGATTYEQYF. The CDR3 nucleotides are TGCAGCGTTTCAGGGGCCACAACCTACGAGCAGTACTTC.

This CDR3 reads CASSLMGGPAETQYF. CDR3 bases: TGTGCCAGCAGTTTGATGGGAGGGCCGGCTGAGACCCAGTACTTC. This chain connects TRBV28 to TRBJ2-5, with 7 bases matching TRBD2. CDR1 is MDHEN, CDR2 SYDVKM, per germline. The V gene end was trimmed by 3 bases and the J gene end by 5 bases; junction bases not matched to a gene: 9. This CDR3 contains 15 residues.

The genes are TRBV24-1 and TRBJ2-1; 8 bases line up with TRBD2. V was pared by 7 bases and J by 10 bases, with 5 bases of the junction left unmatched. The CDR3 runs 12 residues. Germline V gives CDR1 KGHDR, CDR2 SFDVKD. The CDR3 DNA reads as TGTGCCACCAGAGGACTAGCAGGCGAGCAGTTCTTC. This translates into CATRGLAGEQFF.

The chain employs TRBV19 and TRBJ1-5; D possibly corresponds to TRBD1 (5 bases). V was pared by 5 bases and J by 0 bases, with 11 bases between. Germline values: CDR1 LNHDA, CDR2 SQIVND (reference sequence). The CDR3 covers 15 residues. In DNA, the CDR3 is TGTGCCAGTAGTGGGGACGGTCTTAGCAATCAGCCCCAGCATTTT. Translation gives CASSGDGLSNQPQHF.

The chain recombines TRBV28 with TRBJ1-4; 8 bases fit TRBD1. The CDR3 covers 15 residues. The germline CDR1 and CDR2 sequences are MDHEN and SYDVKM. V lost 7 bases, J lost 9 bases, and 13 bases stayed unmatched. The CDR3: CASTTQGQGAKKLFF. The CDR3 DNA reads TGTGCCAGCACTACTCAGGGCCAGGGGGCGAAAAAACTGTTTTTT.

The chain uses TRBV4-1 and TRBJ2-2; 8 nucleotides match TRBD1. V lost 4 bases and J lost 4; bases outside the gene matches: 5. Looked up from germline, CDR1 is MGHRA and CDR2 is YSYEKL. There are 15 residues in the CDR3. The CDR3 region has the DNA TGCGCCAGCAGCCCCGGAGACAGGGGCACCGGGGAGCTGTTTTTT. It yields the protein CASSPGDRGTGELFF.

V gene TRBV11-2 combines with J gene TRBJ1-3; possibly TRBD1 for D (5 bases). The CDR3 extends over 17 amino acids. Germline values: CDR1 SGHAT, CDR2 FQNNGV. V lost 5 bases and J 0 bases, leaving 17 bases between the germline ends. CDR3 nucleotide sequence: TGTGCCAGCAGCACCACAGCGCGGGACTCCTCTGGAAACACCATATATTTT. Protein: CASSTTARDSSGNTIYF.

The V call is TRBV27, the J call TRBJ2-7, with D possibly matching TRBD2 (6 bases). The length of the CDR3 is 16 residues. Trimming removed 2 bases from V and 2 bases from J, with 16 bases in between. CDR1 MNHEY and CDR2 SMNVEV come from the germline V gene (reference sequence). The CDR3 protein is CASSLTSGTSPYEQYF. CDR3 DNA: TGTGCCAGCAGTTTAACCTCAGGGACTTCTCCCTACGAGCAGTACTTC.

The genes are TRBV15 and TRBJ2-4; D is undetermined. The germline V gene encodes CDR1 LNHNV and CDR2 YYDKDF (reference sequence). The CDR3 is 16 residues long. Trimming removed 4 bases at V and 8 bases at J, with 21 bases between. The CDR3 here is CATSTSMWSSLDIQYF. The CDR3 nucleotides read TGTGCCACCAGCACCTCCATGTGGAGTTCGTTAGACATTCAGTACTTC. The variable domain in full, with the rest retrieved from reference TRBV15 and TRBJ2-4, is DAMVIQNPRYQVTQFGKPVTLSCSQTLNHNVMYWYQQKSSQAPKLLFHYYDKDFNNEADTPDNFQSRRPNTSFCFLDIRSPGLGDTAMYLCATSTSMWSSLDIQYFGAGTRLSVL.

The chain employs TRBV5-1 and TRBJ1-6; 7 bases align to TRBD1. The CDR3 covers 14 residues. The trim removed 3 bases at V and 9 bases at J, leaving 6 bases unmatched. Germline assignment: CDR1 SGHRS and CDR2 YFSETQ. In nucleotides, the CDR3 is TGCGCCAGCAGCTGGGCAGGGGGAGCTTCACCCCTCCACTTT. Translation: CASSWAGGASPLHF.

The rearrangement uses TRBV2 and TRBJ1-2; D is perhaps TRBD1 (6 bases). Per germline, CDR1 SNHLY and CDR2 FYNNEI. The CDR3 contains 15 residues. The germline V and J ends were trimmed by 0 bases and 4 bases, with 12 bases remaining between them. The CDR3 DNA follows: TGTGCCAGCAGTGAAGCTACAGGGTTTAGCTATGGCTACACCTTC. Translation gives CASSEATGFSYGYTF.

In regard to this clone: The same CDR3 arises from other DNA sequences in this sample as well. V usage is TRBV28 and J usage is TRBJ2-3; no reliable D call. Between the trimmed V and J ends, which lost 5 bases and 2 bases, there was a span of 5 bases. Germline lookup yields CDR1 MDHEN and CDR2 SYDVKM. This CDR3 comprises 12 residues. The CDR3 bases are TGTGCCAGCAGTCTACTCACAGATACGCAGTATTTT. It specifies CASSLLTDTQYF.

The chain couples TRBV6-5 to TRBJ1-2, with D perhaps TRBD1 (6 bases). This CDR3 spans 15 amino acids. The germline CDR1 and CDR2 sequences are MNHEY and SVGAGI. V lost 5 bases and J 4 bases, leaving 17 bases between the germline ends. CDR3 in DNA: TGTGCCAGCAGTCGAGCCAAGGAGGGGGTCTATGGCTACACCTTC. Its translation is CASSRAKEGVYGYTF.

The chain links TRBV7-2 to TRBJ2-5; 8 positions agree with TRBD2. Germline V gene lookup returns CDR1 SGHTA and CDR2 FQGNSA. Trimming at V came to 3 bases and at J to 0 bases, leaving 12 bases not matched to a gene. The CDR3 spans 18 residues. CDR3 sequence (DNA): TGTGCCAGCAGCTTGGAGGGGACTAGAGTTCGCCACCAAGAGACCCAGTACTTC. Translation gives CASSLEGTRVRHQETQYF.

This chain links TRBV18 with TRBJ2-5; D perhaps matches TRBD1 (5 bases). This CDR3 region has 17 residues. The V gene lost 3 bases and the J gene lost 10 bases, with 27 bases spanning the gap. Germline values: CDR1 KGHSH, CDR2 LQKENI. The CDR3 sequence is CASSPGQGHRYLQDQYF. The CDR3 bases are TGTGCCAGCTCACCTGGACAAGGGCACCGTTATCTTCAGGACCAGTACTTC. The whole variable domain, filled in from reference TRBV18 and TRBJ2-5, reads NAGVMQNPRHLVRRRGQEARLRCSPMKGHSHVYWYRQLPEEGLKFMVYLQKENIIDESGMPKERFSAEFPKEGPSILRIQQVVRGDSAAYFCASSPGQGHRYLQDQYFGPGTRLLVL.

This chain links TRBV28 with TRBJ2-1; weak D call: TRBD2 (5 bases). The CDR3 is made up of 16 amino acids. CDR1 and CDR2 from the germline V gene are MDHEN and SYDVKM. Between the trimmed V and J ends, which lost 6 bases and 1 base, there was a span of 16 bases. The CDR3 nucleotides read TGTGCCAGCAGCCCCCCCCCGCTAGCATCCTACAATGAGCAGTTCTTC. Translated: CASSPPPLASYNEQFF.

This chain uses TRBV7-6 with TRBJ2-5; TRBD1 agrees at 7 bases. Looked up from germline, CDR1 is SGHVS and CDR2 is FNYEAQ. This CDR3 has 17 residues. V lost 1 base and J lost 5; bases outside the gene matches: 13. The CDR3 coding sequence is TGTGCCAGCAGCTTAGGAGTTGGACACAGGGGCGGGGAGACCCAGTACTTC. This sequence encodes CASSLGVGHRGGETQYF.

This chain connects TRBV7-8 to TRBJ1-3, with TRBD1 matching over 8 bases. V lost 4 bases to trimming and J lost 0 bases; unmatched junction nucleotides: 5. The CDR3 loop spans 16 amino acids. The V gene's germline CDR1 is SGHVS and CDR2 FQNEAQ. CDR3 coding DNA: TGTGCCAGCAGCTGGGACAGGAGGGCCTCTGGAAACACCATATATTTT. Encoded protein: CASSWDRRASGNTIYF.

The V call is TRBV19, the J call TRBJ2-7; D is uncertain. CDR1 and CDR2 (germline): LNHDA, SQIVND (reference sequence). The CDR3 has 15 residues. V was clipped by 1 base and J by 0 bases, with 10 bases between them. CDR3 coding DNA: TGTGCCAGTAGTATAGCAAGCACGAGCTCCTACGAGCAGTACTTC. This encodes CASSIASTSSYEQYF.